This TCR beta chain emerged from a study of blood T cell repertoires in COVID-19. Overall study context: COVID-19 samples, acute and convalescent, were from the United States, Italy and Spain. Sources were T cells, B-cell-depleted T cells, or PBMCs; the material itself was cDNA or gDNA.

In the original processing: Amplification from reference gene primers served as the basis for estimated nucleated cell counts. Only in-frame clones appear in the TCRdb table, and some are missing; sequencing was by immunoSEQ multiplex PCR. V, J and clone size were drawn from that table, and D and trimming were deduced from the DNA. The table includes a few hundred thousand clones, around 88% detected once. V was pared by 0 bases and J by 0 bases, with 6 bases between. The length of the CDR3 is 14 residues. Germline lookup yields CDR1 SGHKS and CDR2 YYEKEE (reference sequence). This clone was seen a handful of times.

The receptor was isolated from a woman in her 50s with acute or convalescent COVID-19. The chain couples TRBV5-5 to TRBJ1-2; D call uncertain. Sequencing was carried out using peripheral blood. The CDR3 spells CASSLAPANYGYTF. CDR3 bases: TGTGCCAGCAGCTTGGCGCCAGCTAACTATGGCTACACCTTC.